Below, 14 T cell receptor beta chains from the same sample are listed, as sequenced in a study of blood T cell repertoires in COVID-19 (dated by TCRdb to the early 2020s). The method was the immunoSEQ multiplex PCR assay. In TCRdb, the immuneACCESS table is reduced to in-frame sequences with V and J assigned. These tables do not hold every clone; where another copy was compared, an unresolved V gene accounts for under half, and the others remain unexplained. A total of under 300,000 clones appear in this sample, 85% to 90% of them only once. Approximately 2% of the sample is in the top ten clones. The source material was PBMCs or T cells enriched from blood (not recorded which). These receptor sequences come from a woman aged 60-70 years who had recovered from COVID-19.

CDR3 nucleotides: TGTGCCTGGAACAGGCCCCCAGGGGACTATGGCTACACCTTC. Amino acid sequence: CAWNRPPGDYGYTF. The chain combines TRBV30 with TRBJ1-2; TRBD1 is a possible D gene (6 bases). The germline gives CDR1 GTSNPN, CDR2 SVGIG (reference sequence). Deletions cut 4 bases from V and 3 bases from J, with 15 bases between. CDR3 size: 14 residues. Filled out from reference TRBV30 and TRBJ1-2, the complete variable domain reads SQTIHQWPATLVQPVGSPLSLECTVEGTSNPNLYWYRQAAGRGLQLLFYSVGIGQISSEVPQNLSASRPQDRQFILSSKKLLLSDSGFYLCAWNRPPGDYGYTFGSGTRLTVV.

The count of this clone is one. The chain has TRBV5-1 and TRBJ1-1, with D perhaps TRBD1 (6 bases). The CDR3 has 15 amino acids. V was shortened by 0 bases and J by 2 bases, with 11 bases between the two germline ends. The germline gives CDR1 SGHRS, CDR2 YFSETQ. The CDR3 bases are TGCGCCAGCAGCTTGGCTCCAGGGGCAAACACTGAAGCTTTCTTT. It is translated as CASSLAPGANTEAFF.

The genes are TRBV10-1 and TRBJ2-2; 11 bases line up with TRBD2. Germline trimming cut 6 bases from V and 7 bases from J; bases unmatched to any gene: 4. This CDR3 contains 14 residues. Germline V gene lookup returns CDR1 WNHNN and CDR2 SYGVQD (reference sequence). The CDR3 reads CASSEGLAVGELFF. The CDR3, as DNA: TGCGCCAGCAGCGAGGGACTAGCGGTCGGGGAGCTGTTTTTT.

The rearrangement joins TRBV9 to TRBJ2-5; D perhaps matches TRBD2 (5 bases). Germline CDR1 is SGDLS and CDR2 is YYNGEE. The CDR3 spans 15 residues. Trimming removed 3 bases at V and 4 bases at J, with 16 bases between. Here the CDR3 reads CASSGTDSVGETQYF. CDR3 in DNA: TGTGCCAGCAGCGGGACGGATAGCGTCGGAGAGACCCAGTACTTC.

The V gene is TRBV7-9, the J gene TRBJ2-3; no reliable D call. The CDR3 has 11 amino acids. The germline V and J ends were trimmed by 4 bases and 3 bases, with 2 bases remaining between them. The germline V gene has CDR1 SEHNR and CDR2 FQNEAQ (reference sequence). The CDR3 DNA follows: TGTGCCAGCAGCTCAACAGATACGCAGTATTTT. It is translated as CASSSTDTQYF.

This clone was recorded a few times. The chain links TRBV5-1 to TRBJ2-7, with a possible D match to TRBD2 (6 bases). CDR1 and CDR2 (germline): SGHRS, YFSETQ. The V end was cut by 1 base, the J end by 0 bases, with 11 bases between. The CDR3 covers 15 residues. CDR3 nucleotide sequence: TGCGCCAGCAGCTTGACACTAGCCTACTCCTACGAGCAGTACTTC. It specifies CASSLTLAYSYEQYF.

The chain carries TRBV4-1 and TRBJ2-2; D remains ambiguous. The V gene's germline CDR1 is MGHRA and CDR2 YSYEKL. The CDR3 contains 14 residues. V was cut by 4 bases and J by 5 bases, with 11 bases left in between. CDR3 in DNA: TGCGCCAGCAGCCCTATACTGAGGACCGGGGAGCTGTTTTTT. It codes for CASSPILRTGELFF.

This clone appeared once. The chain is built from TRBV7-3 and TRBJ1-1; D is perhaps TRBD1 (5 bases). V was trimmed by 5 bases and J by 3 bases, leaving 16 bases between them. The CDR3 contains 15 residues. CDR1 is SGHTA and CDR2 is FQGTGA in the germline V gene. In DNA, the CDR3 is TGTGCCAGCAGCGACTCGCGCAGGGAGGACACTGAAGCTTTCTTT. As protein: CASSDSRREDTEAFF.

V and J are TRBV7-2 and TRBJ1-2; D possibly corresponds to TRBD1 (5 bases). Germline loops: CDR1 SGHTA, CDR2 FQGNSA. This CDR3 is built from 14 residues. Deletions cut 5 bases from V and 4 bases from J, with 14 bases between. CDR3 amino acids: CASSPPGARYGYTF. The CDR3 nucleotides read TGTGCCAGCAGCCCGCCTGGGGCCCGCTATGGCTACACCTTC.

This chain links TRBV9 with TRBJ2-7; 8 bases fit TRBD1. There are 14 residues in the CDR3. CDR1 and CDR2 (germline): SGDLS, YYNGEE. V trimming: 0 bases; J trimming: 3 bases; junction bases outside the gene matches: 2. This chain's CDR3 is CASSVAQGDYEQYF. CDR3 DNA sequence: TGTGCCAGCAGCGTAGCACAGGGGGACTACGAGCAGTACTTC.

This clone appeared a single time. The chain recombines TRBV28 with TRBJ2-7; TRBD2 matches 10 bases. V shed 8 bases, J shed 3 bases, and the junction held 7 bases outside the gene matches. The CDR3 runs to 14 residues. Germline loops: CDR1 MDHEN, CDR2 SYDVKM. The CDR3 reads CASVASGRFYEQYF. The CDR3 DNA sequence: TGTGCCAGCGTCGCTAGCGGGAGATTCTACGAGCAGTACTTC.

This clone was seen only a few times. V gene TRBV19 combines with J gene TRBJ1-5; tentatively, D is TRBD1 (5 bases). Looked up from germline, CDR1 is LNHDA and CDR2 is SQIVND (reference sequence). Trimming pared 5 bases from V and 0 bases from J, leaving 14 bases between. This CDR3 comprises 16 residues. In DNA, the CDR3 is TGTGCCAGTAGTTCTGGGGCAACTCATAGCAATCAGCCCCAGCATTTT. It encodes CASSSGATHSNQPQHF. The full variable domain, completed using reference TRBV19 and TRBJ1-5, is DGGITQSPKYLFRKEGQNVTLSCEQNLNHDAMYWYRQDPGQGLRLIYYSQIVNDFQKGDIAEGYSVSREKKESFPLTVTSAQKNPTAFYLCASSSGATHSNQPQHFGDGTRLSIL.

CDR3 nucleotide sequence: TGTGCCAGCAGCGTAGGCAGCGGGTCCCCCAACGTCTATGAGCAGTTCTTC. It yields the protein CASSVGSGSPNVYEQFF. V gene TRBV9 combines with J gene TRBJ2-1; D perhaps matches TRBD2 (6 bases). Trimming removed 0 bases from V and 8 bases from J, with 21 bases in between. The CDR3 covers 17 residues. Germline V gene sequence: CDR1 SGDLS, CDR2 YYNGEE.

The chain carries TRBV9 and TRBJ2-7, with 7 nucleotides matching TRBD2. Germline V CDR1 and CDR2: SGDLS, YYNGEE. This CDR3 has 15 amino acids. V shed 0 bases and J 1 base; nucleotides not matched to a gene: 4. In DNA, the CDR3 is TGTGCCAGCAGCGTAGGTAGCGGGCTATCCTACGAGCAGTACTTC. This codes for CASSVGSGLSYEQYF.